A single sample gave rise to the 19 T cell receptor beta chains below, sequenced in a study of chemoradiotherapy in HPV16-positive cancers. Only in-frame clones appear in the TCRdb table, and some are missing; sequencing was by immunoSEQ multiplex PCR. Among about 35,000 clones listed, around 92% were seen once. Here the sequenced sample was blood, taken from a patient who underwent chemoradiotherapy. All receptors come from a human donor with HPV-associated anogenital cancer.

As DNA, the CDR3 is TGTGCCAGTAGTATTAAGGACAGGGGGAATCAGCCCCAGCATTTT. Translated: CASSIKDRGNQPQHF. The chain couples TRBV19 to TRBJ1-5; 10 positions agree with TRBD1. The CDR3 spans 15 residues. Germline CDR1 is LNHDA and CDR2 is SQIVND (reference sequence). Trimming cost V 3 bases and J 4 bases; bases outside gene matches: 3. Drawing the rest from reference TRBV19 and TRBJ1-5, the complete variable domain is DGGITQSPKYLFRKEGQNVTLSCEQNLNHDAMYWYRQDPGQGLRLIYYSQIVNDFQKGDIAEGYSVSREKKESFPLTVTSAQKNPTAFYLCASSIKDRGNQPQHFGDGTRLSIL.

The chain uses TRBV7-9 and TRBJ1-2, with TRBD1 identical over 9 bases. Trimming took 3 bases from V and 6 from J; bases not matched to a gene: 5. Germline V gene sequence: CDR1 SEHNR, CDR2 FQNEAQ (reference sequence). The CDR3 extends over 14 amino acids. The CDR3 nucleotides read TGTGCCAGCAGCTTGCCCGGGACAGGGAATGGCTACACCTTC. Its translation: CASSLPGTGNGYTF.

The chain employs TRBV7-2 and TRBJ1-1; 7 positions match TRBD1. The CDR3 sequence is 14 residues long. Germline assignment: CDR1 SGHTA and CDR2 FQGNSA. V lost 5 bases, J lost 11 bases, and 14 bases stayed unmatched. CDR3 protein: CASSEYKGALRAFF. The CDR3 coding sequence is TGTGCCAGCAGCGAGTACAAGGGGGCATTGCGGGCTTTCTTT.

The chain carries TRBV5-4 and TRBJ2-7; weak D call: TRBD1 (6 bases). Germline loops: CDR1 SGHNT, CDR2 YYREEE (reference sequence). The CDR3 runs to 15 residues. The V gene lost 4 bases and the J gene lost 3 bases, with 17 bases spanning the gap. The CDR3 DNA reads TGTGCCAGCAGCCGAAGGGACAACCCCGTCTACGAGCAGTACTTC. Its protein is CASSRRDNPVYEQYF. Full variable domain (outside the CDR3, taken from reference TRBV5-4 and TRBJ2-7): ETGVTQSPTHLIKTRGQQVTLRCSSQSGHNTVSWYQQALGQGPQFIFQYYREEENGRGNFPPRFSGLQFPNYSSELNVNALELDDSALYLCASSRRDNPVYEQYFGPGTRLTVT.

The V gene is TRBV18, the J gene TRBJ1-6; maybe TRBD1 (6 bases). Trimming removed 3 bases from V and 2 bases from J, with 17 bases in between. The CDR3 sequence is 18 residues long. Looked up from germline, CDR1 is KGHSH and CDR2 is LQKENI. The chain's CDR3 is CASSPYSGRGPYNSPLHF. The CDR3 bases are TGTGCCAGCTCACCGTACTCCGGCAGGGGTCCCTATAATTCACCCCTCCACTTT.

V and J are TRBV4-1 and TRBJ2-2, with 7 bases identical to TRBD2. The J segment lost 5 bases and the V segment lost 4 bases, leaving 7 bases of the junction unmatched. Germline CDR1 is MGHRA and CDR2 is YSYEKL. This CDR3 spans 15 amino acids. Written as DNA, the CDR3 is TGCGCCAGCAGCCTGTCGTTGGGGGGGACCGGGGAGCTGTTTTTT. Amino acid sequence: CASSLSLGGTGELFF.

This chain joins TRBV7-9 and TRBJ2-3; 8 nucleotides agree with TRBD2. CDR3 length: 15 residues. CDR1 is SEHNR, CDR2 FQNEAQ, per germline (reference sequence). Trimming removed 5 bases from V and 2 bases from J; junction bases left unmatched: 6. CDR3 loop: CASSPGGLSTDTQYF. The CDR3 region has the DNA TGTGCCAGCAGCCCGGGGGGGTTATCCACAGATACGCAGTATTTT.

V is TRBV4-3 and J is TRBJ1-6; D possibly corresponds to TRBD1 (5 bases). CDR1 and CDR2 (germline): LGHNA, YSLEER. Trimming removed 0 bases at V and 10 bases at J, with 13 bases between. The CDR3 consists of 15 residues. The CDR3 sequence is CASSQDSIGVSPLHF. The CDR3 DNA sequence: TGCGCCAGCAGCCAAGATTCCATAGGGGTCTCACCCCTCCACTTT.

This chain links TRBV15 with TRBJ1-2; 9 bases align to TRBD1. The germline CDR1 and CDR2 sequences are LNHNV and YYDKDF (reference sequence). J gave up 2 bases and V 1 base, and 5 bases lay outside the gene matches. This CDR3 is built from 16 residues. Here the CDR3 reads CATSRVGDRANYGYTF. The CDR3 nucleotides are TGTGCCACCAGCAGAGTGGGGGACAGGGCAAACTATGGCTACACCTTC. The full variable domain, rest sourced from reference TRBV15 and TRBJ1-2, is DAMVIQNPRYQVTQFGKPVTLSCSQTLNHNVMYWYQQKSSQAPKLLFHYYDKDFNNEADTPDNFQSRRPNTSFCFLDIRSPGLGDTAMYLCATSRVGDRANYGYTFGSGTRLTVV.

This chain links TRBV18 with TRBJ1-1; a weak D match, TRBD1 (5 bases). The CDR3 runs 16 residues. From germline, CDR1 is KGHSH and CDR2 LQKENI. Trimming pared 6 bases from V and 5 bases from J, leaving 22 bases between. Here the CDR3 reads CASSLSGGAGGTEAFF. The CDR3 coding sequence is TGTGCCAGCTCCCTCAGCGGTGGGGCGGGGGGGACTGAAGCTTTCTTT.

The CDR3: CASSPGQGWNTEAFF. The DNA of the CDR3 is TGTGCCAGCAGCCCAGGACAGGGGTGGAACACTGAAGCTTTCTTT. The chain carries TRBV7-9 and TRBJ1-1; 9 nucleotides align to TRBD1. V gave up 5 bases and J gave up 1 base; unmatched junction bases: 5. Germline V gene lookup returns CDR1 SEHNR and CDR2 FQNEAQ (reference sequence). This CDR3 region has 15 residues.

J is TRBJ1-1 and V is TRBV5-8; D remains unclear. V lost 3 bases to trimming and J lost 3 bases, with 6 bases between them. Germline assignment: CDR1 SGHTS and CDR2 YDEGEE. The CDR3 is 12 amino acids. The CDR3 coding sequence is TGTGCCAGCAGCTCGGCATACACTGAAGCTTTCTTT. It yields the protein CASSSAYTEAFF.

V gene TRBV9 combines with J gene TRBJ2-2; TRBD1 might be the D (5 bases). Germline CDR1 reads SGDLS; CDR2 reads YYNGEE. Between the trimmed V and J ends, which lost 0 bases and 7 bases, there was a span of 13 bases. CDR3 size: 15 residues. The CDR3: CASSVDLNQGGELFF. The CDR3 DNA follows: TGTGCCAGCAGCGTAGACTTAAACCAGGGCGGGGAGCTGTTTTTT.

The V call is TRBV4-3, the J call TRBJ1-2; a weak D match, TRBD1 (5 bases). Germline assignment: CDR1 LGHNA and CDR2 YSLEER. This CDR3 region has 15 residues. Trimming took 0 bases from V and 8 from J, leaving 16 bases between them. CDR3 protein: CASSQEGQGERGYTF. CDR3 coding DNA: TGCGCCAGCAGCCAAGAAGGCCAGGGAGAAAGAGGCTACACCTTC.

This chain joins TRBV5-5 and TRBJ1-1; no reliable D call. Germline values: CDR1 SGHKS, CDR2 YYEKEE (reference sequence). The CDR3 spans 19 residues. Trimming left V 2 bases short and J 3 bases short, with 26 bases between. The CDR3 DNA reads TGTGCCAGCAGCTTCTCCCCAAATATTCCAGTAATAAAGGACACTGAAGCTTTCTTT. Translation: CASSFSPNIPVIKDTEAFF.

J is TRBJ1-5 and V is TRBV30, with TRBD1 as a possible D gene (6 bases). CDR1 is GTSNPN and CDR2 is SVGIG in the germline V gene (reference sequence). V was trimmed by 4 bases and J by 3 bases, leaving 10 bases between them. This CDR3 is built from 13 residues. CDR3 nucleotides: TGTGCCTGGACATGGGGGCCCAATCAGCCCCAGCATTTT. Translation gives CAWTWGPNQPQHF. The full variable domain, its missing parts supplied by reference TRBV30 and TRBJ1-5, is SQTIHQWPATLVQPVGSPLSLECTVEGTSNPNLYWYRQAAGRGLQLLFYSVGIGQISSEVPQNLSASRPQDRQFILSSKKLLLSDSGFYLCAWTWGPNQPQHFGDGTRLSIL.

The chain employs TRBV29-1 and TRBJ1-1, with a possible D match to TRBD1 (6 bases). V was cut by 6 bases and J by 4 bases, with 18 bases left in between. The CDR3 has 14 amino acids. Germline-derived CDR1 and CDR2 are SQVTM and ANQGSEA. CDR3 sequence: CSVSGRGASTEAFF. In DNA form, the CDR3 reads TGCAGCGTGTCCGGACGGGGGGCGAGCACTGAAGCTTTCTTT.

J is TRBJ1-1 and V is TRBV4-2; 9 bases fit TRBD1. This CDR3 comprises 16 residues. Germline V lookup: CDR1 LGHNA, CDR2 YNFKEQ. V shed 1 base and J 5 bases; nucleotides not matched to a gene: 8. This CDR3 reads CASSQARDRDRTEAFF. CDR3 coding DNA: TGTGCCAGCAGCCAAGCCCGGGACAGGGATAGGACTGAAGCTTTCTTT.

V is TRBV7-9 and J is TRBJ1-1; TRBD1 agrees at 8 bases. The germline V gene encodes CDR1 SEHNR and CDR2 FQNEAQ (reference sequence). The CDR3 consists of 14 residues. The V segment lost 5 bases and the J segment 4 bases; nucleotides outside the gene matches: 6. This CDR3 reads CASSDSTGGTEAFF. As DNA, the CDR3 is TGTGCCAGCAGCGACTCTACAGGGGGCACTGAAGCTTTCTTT.